This T cell receptor (beta chain) was sequenced for a study of neurological immune-mediated disorders. General study results and limits: Among expanded clones, no CDR3 amino acid sequences were shared across subjects, a pattern suggesting private repertoires in all groups. HTLV-1-associated myelopathy displayed the greatest TCR clonal expansion, and multiple sclerosis exhibited the smallest, lower than that of healthy controls.

Individuals who volunteered at a blood bank located in Maryland, USA, made up the group of healthy controls. CDR1 MNHEY and CDR2 SMNVEV come from the germline V gene (reference sequence). This CDR3 has 18 residues. The ends lost 6 bases at V and 1 base at J; junction bases unmatched: 16. Synthesis of cDNA was performed by 5'RACE using 10-nucleotide random UMIs. TCRdb re-derived calls from the 5' RACE reads in MiXCR, one entry per CDR3 protein. The table has roughly 50,000 distinct CDR3 sequences, over 15% seen once. This clonotype occurred many times. Its antigen is currently unknown. What was sequenced was PBMCs. The chain employs TRBV27 and TRBJ2-3; TRBD1 matches at 7 bases. The TCR originated in a man in his 60s in good health. The CDR3 spells CASSFLSLAQGGTDTQYF. The CDR3 DNA is TGTGCCAGCAGCTTTTTGAGTCTGGCCCAGGGGGGCACAGATACGCAGTATTTT.